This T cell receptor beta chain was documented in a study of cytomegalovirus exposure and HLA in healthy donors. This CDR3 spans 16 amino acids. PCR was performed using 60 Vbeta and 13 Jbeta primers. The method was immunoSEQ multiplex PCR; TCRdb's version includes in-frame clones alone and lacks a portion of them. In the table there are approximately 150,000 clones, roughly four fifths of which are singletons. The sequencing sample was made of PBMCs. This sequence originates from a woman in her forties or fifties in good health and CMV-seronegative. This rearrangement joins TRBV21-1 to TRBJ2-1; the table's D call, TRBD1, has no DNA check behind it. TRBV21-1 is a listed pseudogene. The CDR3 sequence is CASGIRHQGNDNEQFF. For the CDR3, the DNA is TGTGCCAGCGGGATTAGGCATCAGGGGAATGACAATGAGCAGTTCTTC.